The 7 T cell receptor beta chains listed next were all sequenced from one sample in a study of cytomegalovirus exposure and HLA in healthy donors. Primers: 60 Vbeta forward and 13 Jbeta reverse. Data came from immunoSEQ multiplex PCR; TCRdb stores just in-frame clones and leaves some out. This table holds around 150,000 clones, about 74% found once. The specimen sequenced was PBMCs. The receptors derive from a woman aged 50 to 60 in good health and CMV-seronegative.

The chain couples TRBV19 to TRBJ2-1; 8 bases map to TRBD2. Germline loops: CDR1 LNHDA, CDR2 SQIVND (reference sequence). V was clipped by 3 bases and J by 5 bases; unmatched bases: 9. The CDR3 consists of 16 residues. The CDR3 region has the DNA TGTGCCAGTAGTATCAATAAGCGGGGGCGGGACAATGAGCAGTTCTTC. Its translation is CASSINKRGRDNEQFF.

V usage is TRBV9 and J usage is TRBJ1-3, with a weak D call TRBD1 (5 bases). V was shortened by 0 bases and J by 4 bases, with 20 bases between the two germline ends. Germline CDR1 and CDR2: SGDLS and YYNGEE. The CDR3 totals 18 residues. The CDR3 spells CASSVEEQGWFSGNTIYF. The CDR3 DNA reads TGTGCCAGCAGCGTAGAAGAGCAGGGCTGGTTTTCAGGAAACACCATATATTTT.

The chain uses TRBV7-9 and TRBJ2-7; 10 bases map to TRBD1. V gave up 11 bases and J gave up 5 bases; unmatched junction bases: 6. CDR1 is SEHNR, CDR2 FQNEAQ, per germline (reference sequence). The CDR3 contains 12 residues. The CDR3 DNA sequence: TGTGCCGCCGGGACAGGGGTCAACGAGCAGTACTTC. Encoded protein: CAAGTGVNEQYF.

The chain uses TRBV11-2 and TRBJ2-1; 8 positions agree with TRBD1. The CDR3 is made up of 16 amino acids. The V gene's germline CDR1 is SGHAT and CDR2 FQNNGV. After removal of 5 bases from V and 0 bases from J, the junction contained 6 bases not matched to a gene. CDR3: CASSLTGDPSYNEQFF. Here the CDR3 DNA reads TGTGCCAGCAGCCTGACAGGGGATCCCTCCTACAATGAGCAGTTCTTC. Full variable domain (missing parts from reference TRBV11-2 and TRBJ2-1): EAGVAQSPRYKIIEKRQSVAFWCNPISGHATLYWYQQILGQGPKLLIQFQNNGVVDDSQLPKDRFSAERLKGVDSTLKIQPAKLEDSAVYLCASSLTGDPSYNEQFFGPGTRLTVL.

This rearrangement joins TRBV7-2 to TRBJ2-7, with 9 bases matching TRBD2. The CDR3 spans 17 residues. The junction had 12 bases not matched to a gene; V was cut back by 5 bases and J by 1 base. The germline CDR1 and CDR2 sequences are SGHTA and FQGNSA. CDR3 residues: CASSVSGTSYLSYEQYF. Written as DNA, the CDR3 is TGTGCCAGCAGCGTAAGTGGGACTAGCTATCTTTCCTACGAGCAGTACTTC.

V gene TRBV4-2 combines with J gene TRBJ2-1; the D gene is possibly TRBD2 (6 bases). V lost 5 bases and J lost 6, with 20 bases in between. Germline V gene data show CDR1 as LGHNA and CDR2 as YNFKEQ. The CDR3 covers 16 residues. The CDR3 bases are TGTGCCAGCAGCTTAAGTCCGGGGGTTCGGTCCAATGAGCAGTTCTTC. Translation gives CASSLSPGVRSNEQFF.

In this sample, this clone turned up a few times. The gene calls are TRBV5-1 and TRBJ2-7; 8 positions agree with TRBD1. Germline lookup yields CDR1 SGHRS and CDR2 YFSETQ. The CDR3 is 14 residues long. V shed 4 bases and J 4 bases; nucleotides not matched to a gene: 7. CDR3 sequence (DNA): TGCGCCAGCAGCCCACGACAGGGGAGGTACGAGCAGTACTTC. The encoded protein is CASSPRQGRYEQYF.